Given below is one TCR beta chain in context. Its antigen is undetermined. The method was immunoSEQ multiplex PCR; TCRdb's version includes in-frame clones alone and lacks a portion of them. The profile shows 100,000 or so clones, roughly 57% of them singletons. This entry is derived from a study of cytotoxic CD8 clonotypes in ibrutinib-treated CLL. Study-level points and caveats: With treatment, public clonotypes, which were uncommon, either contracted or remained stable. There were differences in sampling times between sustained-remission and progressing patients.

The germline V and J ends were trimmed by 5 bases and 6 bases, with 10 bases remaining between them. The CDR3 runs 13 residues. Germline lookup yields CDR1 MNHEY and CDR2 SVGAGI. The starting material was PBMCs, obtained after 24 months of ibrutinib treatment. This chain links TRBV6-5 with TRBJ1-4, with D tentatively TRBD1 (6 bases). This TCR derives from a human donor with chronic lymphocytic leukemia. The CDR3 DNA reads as TGTGCCAGCAGTGTAAGGGGGGATGAAAAACTGTTTTTT. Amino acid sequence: CASSVRGDEKLFF.